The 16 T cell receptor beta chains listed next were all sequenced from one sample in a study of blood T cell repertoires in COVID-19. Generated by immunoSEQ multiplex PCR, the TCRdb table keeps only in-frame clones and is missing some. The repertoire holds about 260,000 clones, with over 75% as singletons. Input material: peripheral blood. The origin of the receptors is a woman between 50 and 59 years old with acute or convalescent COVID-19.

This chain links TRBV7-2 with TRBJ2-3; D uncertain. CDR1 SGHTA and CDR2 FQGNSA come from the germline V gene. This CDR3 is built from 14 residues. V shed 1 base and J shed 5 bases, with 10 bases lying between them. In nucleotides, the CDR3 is TGTGCCAGCAGCTTAGTCCCTAGTGGAGATACGCAGTATTTT. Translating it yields CASSLVPSGDTQYF.

The CDR3 nucleotides read TGTGCCAGCAGGACAGCAAGTTCCTATGGCTACACCTTC. The encoded protein is CASRTASSYGYTF. The rearrangement joins TRBV28 to TRBJ1-2; D might be TRBD1 (5 bases). Deletions cut 6 bases from V and 4 bases from J, with 12 bases between. CDR3 size: 13 residues. From germline, CDR1 is MDHEN and CDR2 SYDVKM.

The CDR3 is CASSPRGTAYNEQFF. In DNA form, the CDR3 reads TGTGCCAGCAGCCCCAGGGGGACCGCCTACAATGAGCAGTTCTTC. The chain combines TRBV5-4 with TRBJ2-1, with TRBD1 identical over 7 bases. The CDR3 runs 15 residues. CDR1 and CDR2 from the germline V gene are SGHNT and YYREEE (reference sequence). With V trimmed by 4 bases and J by 2 bases, 6 bases remained unmatched.

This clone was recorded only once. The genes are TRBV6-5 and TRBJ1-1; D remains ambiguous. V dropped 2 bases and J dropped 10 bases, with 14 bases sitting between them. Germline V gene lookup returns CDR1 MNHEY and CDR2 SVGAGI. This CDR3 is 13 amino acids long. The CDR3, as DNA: TGTGCCAGCAGTTACAGCCCCGGGGAGGGAGCTTTCTTT. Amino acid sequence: CASSYSPGEGAFF.

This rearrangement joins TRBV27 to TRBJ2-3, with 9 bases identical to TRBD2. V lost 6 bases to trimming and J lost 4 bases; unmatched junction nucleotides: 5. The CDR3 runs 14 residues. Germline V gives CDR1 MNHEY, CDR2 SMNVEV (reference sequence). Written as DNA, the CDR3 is TGTGCCAGCAGGCAGCGGGAGGTTGCAGATACGCAGTATTTT. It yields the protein CASRQREVADTQYF.

As DNA, the CDR3 is TGTGCCAGCAGTTTCCATTCGGACATCCTCCTTAACTATGGCTACACCTTC. Translating gives CASSFHSDILLNYGYTF. J is TRBJ1-2 and V is TRBV27, with a tentative D call TRBD1 (5 bases). Trimming took off 3 bases at V and 1 base at J, with 18 bases between the two ends. Germline assignment: CDR1 MNHEY and CDR2 SMNVEV (reference sequence). The CDR3 is 17 residues long.

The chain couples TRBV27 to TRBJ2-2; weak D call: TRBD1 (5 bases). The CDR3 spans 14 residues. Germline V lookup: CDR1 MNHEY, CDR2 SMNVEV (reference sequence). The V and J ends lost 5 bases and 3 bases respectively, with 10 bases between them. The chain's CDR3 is CASSPRQYTGELFF. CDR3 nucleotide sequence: TGTGCCAGCAGTCCTAGACAGTACACCGGGGAGCTGTTTTTT.

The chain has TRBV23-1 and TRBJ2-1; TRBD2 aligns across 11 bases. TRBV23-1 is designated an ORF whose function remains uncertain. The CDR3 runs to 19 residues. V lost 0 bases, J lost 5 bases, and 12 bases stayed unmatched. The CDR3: CASSQSGPSGRHINNEQFF. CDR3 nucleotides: TGCGCCAGCAGTCAATCAGGGCCTAGCGGGAGGCACATCAACAATGAGCAGTTCTTC.

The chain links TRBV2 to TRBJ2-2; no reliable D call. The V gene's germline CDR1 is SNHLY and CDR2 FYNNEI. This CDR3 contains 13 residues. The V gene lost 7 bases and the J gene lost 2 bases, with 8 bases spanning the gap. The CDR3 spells CASTLINTGELFF. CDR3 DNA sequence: TGTGCCAGCACACTAATTAACACCGGGGAGCTGTTTTTT.

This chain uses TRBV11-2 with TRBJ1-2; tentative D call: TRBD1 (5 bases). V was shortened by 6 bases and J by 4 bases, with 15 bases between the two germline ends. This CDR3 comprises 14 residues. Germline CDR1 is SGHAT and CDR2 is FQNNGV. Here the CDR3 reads CASSPGTSGYGYTF. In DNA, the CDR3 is TGTGCCAGCAGTCCTGGGACTTCAGGCTATGGCTACACCTTC.

CDR3: CASRGDRYEQYF. CDR3 DNA: TGTGCCAGCAGGGGGGACAGGTACGAGCAGTACTTC. The chain combines TRBV6-5 with TRBJ2-7, with 8 bases aligning to TRBD1. From germline, CDR1 is MNHEY and CDR2 SVGAGI. This CDR3 contains 12 residues. The junction had 2 bases not matched to a gene; V was cut back by 6 bases and J by 4 bases.

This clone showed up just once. The CDR3 DNA is TGTGCCAGCAGGTACAGGGGTGGAACCGGGGAGCTGTTTTTT. This gives the protein CASRYRGGTGELFF. The chain recombines TRBV7-9 with TRBJ2-2; 7 bases agree with TRBD1. CDR1 SEHNR and CDR2 FQNEAQ come from the germline V gene (reference sequence). The CDR3 has 14 amino acids. The J segment lost 5 bases and the V segment lost 6 bases, leaving 6 bases of the junction unmatched. Together with reference TRBV7-9 and TRBJ2-2, the CDR3 gives the full variable domain: DTGVSQNPRHKITKRGQNVTFRCDPISEHNRLYWYRQTLGQGPEFLTYFQNEAQLEKSRLLSDRFSAERPKGSFSTLEIQRTEQGDSAMYLCASRYRGGTGELFFGEGSRLTVL.

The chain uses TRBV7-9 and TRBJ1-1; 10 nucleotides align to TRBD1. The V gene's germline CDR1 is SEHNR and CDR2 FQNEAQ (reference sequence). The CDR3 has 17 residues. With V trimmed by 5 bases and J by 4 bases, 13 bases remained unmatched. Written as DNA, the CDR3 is TGTGCCAGCAGCCCCGACAGGGGGCGAGAGGGGAGCACTGAAGCTTTCTTT. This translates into CASSPDRGREGSTEAFF.

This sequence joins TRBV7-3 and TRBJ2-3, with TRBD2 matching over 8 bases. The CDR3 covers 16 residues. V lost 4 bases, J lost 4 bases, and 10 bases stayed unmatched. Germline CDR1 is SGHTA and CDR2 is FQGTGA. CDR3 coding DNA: TGTGCCAGCAGCTCCCACGCCAGCGGGAGTTCAGATACGCAGTATTTT. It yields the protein CASSSHASGSSDTQYF.

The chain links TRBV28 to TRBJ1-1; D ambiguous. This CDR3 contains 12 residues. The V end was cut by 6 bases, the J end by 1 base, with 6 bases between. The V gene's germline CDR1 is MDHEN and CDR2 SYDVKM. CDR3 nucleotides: TGTGCCAGCAGGGAGGGGAACACTGAAGCTTTCTTT. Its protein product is CASREGNTEAFF. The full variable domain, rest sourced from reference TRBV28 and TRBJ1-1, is DVKVTQSSRYLVKRTGEKVFLECVQDMDHENMFWYRQDPGLGLRLIYFSYDVKMKEKGDIPEGYSVSREKKERFSLILESASTNQTSMYLCASREGNTEAFFGQGTRLTVV.

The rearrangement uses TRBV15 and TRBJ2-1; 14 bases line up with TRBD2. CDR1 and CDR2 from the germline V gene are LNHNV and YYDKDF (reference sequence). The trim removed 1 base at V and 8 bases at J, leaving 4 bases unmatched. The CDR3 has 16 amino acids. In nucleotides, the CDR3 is TGTGCCACCAGCAGAGGGGGGACTAGCGGGAGTGATGAGCAGTTCTTC. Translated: CATSRGGTSGSDEQFF. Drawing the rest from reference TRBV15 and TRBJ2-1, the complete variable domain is DAMVIQNPRYQVTQFGKPVTLSCSQTLNHNVMYWYQQKSSQAPKLLFHYYDKDFNNEADTPDNFQSRRPNTSFCFLDIRSPGLGDTAMYLCATSRGGTSGSDEQFFGPGTRLTVL.